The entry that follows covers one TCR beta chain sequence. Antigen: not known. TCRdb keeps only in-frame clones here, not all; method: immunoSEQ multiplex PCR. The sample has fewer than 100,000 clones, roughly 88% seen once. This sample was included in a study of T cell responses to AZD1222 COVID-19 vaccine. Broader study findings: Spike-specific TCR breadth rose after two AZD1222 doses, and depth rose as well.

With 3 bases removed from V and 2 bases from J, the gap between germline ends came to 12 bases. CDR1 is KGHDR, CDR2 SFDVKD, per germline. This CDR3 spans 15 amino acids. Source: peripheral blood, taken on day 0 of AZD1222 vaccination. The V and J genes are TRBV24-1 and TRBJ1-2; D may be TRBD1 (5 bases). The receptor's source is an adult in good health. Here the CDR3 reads CATSDPREGNYGYTF. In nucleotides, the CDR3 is TGTGCCACCAGTGATCCCAGGGAGGGGAACTATGGCTACACCTTC.